These 15 T cell receptor beta chains share one sample of origin, sequenced in a study of blood T cell repertoires in COVID-19. The assay was immunoSEQ multiplex PCR, and TCRdb's table has in-frame clones only and misses some. The sample has about 100,000 clones, 80% seen once. Material for sequencing was peripheral blood. The receptor set was obtained from a man aged 50 to 59 who had recovered from COVID-19.

The genes are TRBV14 and TRBJ2-3; 8 nucleotides match TRBD2. Trimming at V came to 0 bases and at J to 4 bases, leaving 3 bases not matched to a gene. This CDR3 comprises 15 residues. Germline CDR1 and CDR2: SGHDN and FVKESK. The CDR3 DNA follows: TGTGCCAGCAGCCAAGATTCGGGAGGGCCAGATACGCAGTATTTT. Amino acids: CASSQDSGGPDTQYF.

This sequence joins TRBV28 and TRBJ2-4, with D possibly being TRBD2 (6 bases). Germline CDR1 is MDHEN and CDR2 is SYDVKM. Trimming removed 4 bases at V and 0 bases at J, with 10 bases between. CDR3 size: 15 residues. The CDR3 DNA reads TGTGCCAGCAGTTCTAGCGAACTAGCCAAAAACATTCAGTACTTC. It is translated as CASSSSELAKNIQYF.

J is TRBJ1-1 and V is TRBV4-1, with 9 positions matching TRBD1. Germline-derived CDR1 and CDR2 are MGHRA and YSYEKL. Trimming at V came to 3 bases and at J to 0 bases, leaving 2 bases not matched to a gene. The CDR3 is made up of 15 amino acids. The CDR3 DNA is TGCGCCAGCAGCCAGTGGACAGGGGTGAACACTGAAGCTTTCTTT. Amino acids: CASSQWTGVNTEAFF.

This clone was picked up one time. V gene TRBV11-2 combines with J gene TRBJ1-4, with TRBD1 as a possible D gene (6 bases). Deletions cut 1 base from V and 0 bases from J, with 9 bases between. The CDR3 has 16 residues. The germline V gene encodes CDR1 SGHAT and CDR2 FQNNGV. DNA for the CDR3: TGTGCCAGCAGCTTAGGTGGGGGCCCAACTAATGAAAAACTGTTTTTT. Protein product: CASSLGGGPTNEKLFF.

The chain uses TRBV27 and TRBJ1-5; D unclear. The V and J ends lost 0 bases and 2 bases respectively, with 8 bases between them. CDR1 MNHEY and CDR2 SMNVEV come from the germline V gene (reference sequence). The length of the CDR3 is 15 residues. Written as DNA, the CDR3 is TGTGCCAGCAGTTTATCTGCCAGTGGCAATCAGCCCCAGCATTTT. It codes for CASSLSASGNQPQHF.

This clone was counted many times. The chain links TRBV5-5 to TRBJ2-7, with TRBD2 identical over 14 bases. This CDR3 comprises 17 residues. The V gene end was trimmed by 4 bases and the J gene end by 3 bases; junction bases not matched to a gene: 9. Germline CDR1 and CDR2: SGHKS and YYEKEE (reference sequence). The CDR3 loop reads CASSLRRGTSGSYEQYF. CDR3 nucleotides: TGTGCCAGCAGCCTACGAAGGGGGACTAGCGGGAGCTACGAGCAGTACTTC. Using reference TRBV5-5 and TRBJ2-7 for the parts outside the CDR3, the full variable domain is DAGVTQSPTHLIKTRGQQVTLRCSPISGHKSVSWYQQVLGQGPQFIFQYYEKEERGRGNFPDRFSARQFPNYSSELNVNALLLGDSALYLCASSLRRGTSGSYEQYFGPGTRLTVT.

This rearrangement joins TRBV6-2 or TRBV6-3 to TRBJ2-1, with 11 bases aligning to TRBD2. This CDR3 is built from 15 residues. V shed 6 bases, J shed 4 bases, and the junction held 5 bases outside the gene matches. Germline values: CDR1 MNHEY, CDR2 SVGEGT. In nucleotides, the CDR3 is TGTGCCAGCAGCCACGGGACTAGCGGTTACAATGAGCAGTTCTTC. This gives the protein CASSHGTSGYNEQFF.

This chain connects TRBV27 to TRBJ1-5; TRBD1 matches at 7 bases. The germline gives CDR1 MNHEY, CDR2 SMNVEV (reference sequence). The CDR3 is 16 amino acids. V lost 2 bases, J lost 4 bases, and 8 bases stayed unmatched. The CDR3 reads CASSLTGAIWNQPQHF. CDR3 DNA: TGTGCCAGCAGTTTAACAGGGGCGATTTGGAATCAGCCCCAGCATTTT.

This clone is deemed medium-sized. V and J are TRBV12-3 or TRBV12-4 and TRBJ1-2; D is perhaps TRBD1 (6 bases). V shed 7 bases and J shed 3 bases, with 12 bases lying between them. This CDR3 contains 13 residues. The CDR3 DNA follows: TGTGCCAGCACGGACAGACAGTACTATGGCTACACCTTC. This encodes CASTDRQYYGYTF.

The chain is built from TRBV30 and TRBJ2-7; D is unclear. Germline V CDR1 and CDR2: GTSNPN, SVGIG (reference sequence). V was cut by 1 base and J by 4 bases, with 5 bases left in between. This CDR3 region has 11 residues. DNA for the CDR3: TGTGCCTGGAGTGACAAATACGAGCAGTACTTC. Residues: CAWSDKYEQYF.

This clone has just one count. The chain recombines TRBV12-3 or TRBV12-4 with TRBJ2-1, with D unclear. Trimming stripped 4 bases from V and 10 bases from J, with 11 bases between. The CDR3 extends over 12 amino acids. CDR3: CASSSSTSEQFF. In DNA form, the CDR3 reads TGTGCCAGCAGTTCCTCGACTTCGGAGCAGTTCTTC.

The rearrangement uses TRBV10-2 and TRBJ2-5, with TRBD2 as a possible D gene (6 bases). From germline, CDR1 is WSHSY and CDR2 SAAADI. Trimming took 10 bases from V and 5 from J, leaving 20 bases between them. The CDR3 is 14 amino acids. The CDR3 DNA follows: TGCGCCATTAATATGGGAGGTCTTAGGGAGACCCAGTACTTC. Translating it yields CAINMGGLRETQYF.

J is TRBJ1-2 and V is TRBV11-2; no reliable D call. The CDR3 consists of 12 residues. The germline V gene has CDR1 SGHAT and CDR2 FQNNGV. With 4 bases removed from V and 4 bases from J, the gap between germline ends came to 7 bases. The CDR3 DNA sequence: TGTGCCAGCAGCTCTGAGGGCTATGGCTACACCTTC. Protein product: CASSSEGYGYTF.

DNA for the CDR3: TGTGCCAGCAGCTTAGACAGGGGAAACGAGCAGTACTTC. Protein sequence: CASSLDRGNEQYF. The rearrangement links TRBV7-3 to TRBJ2-7; 8 bases match TRBD1. V shed 2 bases, J shed 5 bases, and the junction held 2 bases outside the gene matches. Per germline, CDR1 SGHTA and CDR2 FQGTGA. The CDR3 totals 13 residues.

The chain's CDR3 is CASSPQLNTEAFF. Here the CDR3 DNA reads TGCGCCAGCAGCCCGCAGTTGAACACTGAAGCTTTCTTT. The chain combines TRBV4-1 with TRBJ1-1; D not resolved. Germline V gene data show CDR1 as MGHRA and CDR2 as YSYEKL. The CDR3 runs 13 residues. The V and J ends lost 4 bases and 0 bases respectively, with 6 bases between them.